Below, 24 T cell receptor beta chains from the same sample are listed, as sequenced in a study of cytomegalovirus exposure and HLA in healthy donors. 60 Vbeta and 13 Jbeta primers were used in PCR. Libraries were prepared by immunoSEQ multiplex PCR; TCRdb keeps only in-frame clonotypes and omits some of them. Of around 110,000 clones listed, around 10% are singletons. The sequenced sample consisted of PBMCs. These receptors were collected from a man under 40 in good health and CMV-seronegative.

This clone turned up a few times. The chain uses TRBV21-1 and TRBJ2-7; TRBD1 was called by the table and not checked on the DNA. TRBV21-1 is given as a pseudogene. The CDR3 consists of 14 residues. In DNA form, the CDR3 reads TGTGCCAGCAGCTTCGCCCGCGACAGGGACGAGCAGTACTTC. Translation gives CASSFARDRDEQYF.

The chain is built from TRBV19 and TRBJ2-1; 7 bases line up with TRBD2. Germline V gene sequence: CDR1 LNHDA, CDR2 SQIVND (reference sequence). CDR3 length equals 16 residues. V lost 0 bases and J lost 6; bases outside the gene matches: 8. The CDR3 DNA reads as TGTGCCAGTAGTATAGATACTAGCGCCGCAGGCAATGAGCAGTTCTTC. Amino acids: CASSIDTSAAGNEQFF.

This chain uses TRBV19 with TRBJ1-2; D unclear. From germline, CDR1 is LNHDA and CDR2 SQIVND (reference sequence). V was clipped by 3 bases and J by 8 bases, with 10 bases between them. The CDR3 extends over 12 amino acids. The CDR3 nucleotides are TGTGCCAGTAGTATTCGGGGAGAGGGCTACACCTTC. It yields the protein CASSIRGEGYTF.

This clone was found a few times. The CDR3 sequence is CASTQVLGSTEAFF. The CDR3 DNA follows: TGTGCCAGTACACAGGTACTTGGTAGCACTGAAGCTTTCTTT. The chain is built from TRBV19 and TRBJ1-1; weak D call: TRBD1 (5 bases). V was trimmed by 7 bases and J by 4 bases, leaving 16 bases between them. The germline V gene encodes CDR1 LNHDA and CDR2 SQIVND (reference sequence). CDR3 length equals 14 residues. The full variable domain, its missing parts supplied by reference TRBV19 and TRBJ1-1, is DGGITQSPKYLFRKEGQNVTLSCEQNLNHDAMYWYRQDPGQGLRLIYYSQIVNDFQKGDIAEGYSVSREKKESFPLTVTSAQKNPTAFYLCASTQVLGSTEAFFGQGTRLTVV.

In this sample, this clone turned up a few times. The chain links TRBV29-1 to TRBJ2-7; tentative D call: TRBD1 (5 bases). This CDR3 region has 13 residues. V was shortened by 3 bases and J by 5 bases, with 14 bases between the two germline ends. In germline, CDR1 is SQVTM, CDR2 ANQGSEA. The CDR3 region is CSVDFQGGDEQYF. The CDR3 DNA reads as TGCAGCGTTGATTTCCAGGGTGGGGACGAGCAGTACTTC.

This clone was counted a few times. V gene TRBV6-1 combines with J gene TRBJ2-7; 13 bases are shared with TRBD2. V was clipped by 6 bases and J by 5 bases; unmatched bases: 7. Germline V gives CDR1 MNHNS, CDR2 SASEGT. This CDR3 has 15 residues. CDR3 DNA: TGTGCCAGCAGACAACTAGCGGGAGGGCTTCACGAGCAGTACTTC. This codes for CASRQLAGGLHEQYF.

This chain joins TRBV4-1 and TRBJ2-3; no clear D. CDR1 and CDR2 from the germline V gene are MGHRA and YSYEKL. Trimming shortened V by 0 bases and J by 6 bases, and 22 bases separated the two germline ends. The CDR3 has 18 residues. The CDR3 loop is CASSQESYRDTSSDTQYF. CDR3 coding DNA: TGCGCCAGCAGCCAAGAAAGTTACCGCGACACGTCCTCCGATACGCAGTATTTT.

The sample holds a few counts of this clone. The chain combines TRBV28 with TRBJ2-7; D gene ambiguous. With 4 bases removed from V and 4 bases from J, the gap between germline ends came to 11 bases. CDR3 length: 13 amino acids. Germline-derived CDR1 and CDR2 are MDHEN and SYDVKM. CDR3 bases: TGTGCCAGCAGTTCCTATCTTGGTTACGAGCAGTACTTC. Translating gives CASSSYLGYEQYF.

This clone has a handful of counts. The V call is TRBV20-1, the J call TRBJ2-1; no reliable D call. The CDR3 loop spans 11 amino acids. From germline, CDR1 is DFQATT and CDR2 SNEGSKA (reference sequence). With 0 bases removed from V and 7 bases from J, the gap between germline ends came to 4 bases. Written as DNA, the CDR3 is TGCAGTGCTAGAGATCGGAATGAGCAGTTCTTC. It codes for CSARDRNEQFF.

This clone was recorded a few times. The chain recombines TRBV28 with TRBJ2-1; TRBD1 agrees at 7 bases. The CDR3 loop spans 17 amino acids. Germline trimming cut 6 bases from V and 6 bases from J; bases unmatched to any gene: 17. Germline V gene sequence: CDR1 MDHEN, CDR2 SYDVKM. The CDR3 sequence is CASSTRTGEAKGNEQFF. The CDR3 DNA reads TGTGCCAGCAGCACCCGGACAGGAGAGGCAAAAGGCAATGAGCAGTTCTTC.

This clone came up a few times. The CDR3 sequence: CASSFGLGQSNTGELFF. In DNA, the CDR3 is TGCGCCAGCAGCTTCGGGTTGGGACAGTCGAACACCGGGGAGCTGTTTTTT. The chain links TRBV5-1 to TRBJ2-2; 7 bases fit TRBD1. V trimming: 2 bases; J trimming: 0 bases; junction bases outside the gene matches: 7. There are 17 residues in the CDR3. Germline CDR1 reads SGHRS; CDR2 reads YFSETQ.

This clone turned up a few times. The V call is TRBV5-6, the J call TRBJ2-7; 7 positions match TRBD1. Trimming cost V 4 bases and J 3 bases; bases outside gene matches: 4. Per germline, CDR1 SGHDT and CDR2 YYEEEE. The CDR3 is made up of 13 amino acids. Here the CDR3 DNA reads TGTGCCAGCAGCCCTGGGACAGTCTACGAGCAGTACTTC. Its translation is CASSPGTVYEQYF.

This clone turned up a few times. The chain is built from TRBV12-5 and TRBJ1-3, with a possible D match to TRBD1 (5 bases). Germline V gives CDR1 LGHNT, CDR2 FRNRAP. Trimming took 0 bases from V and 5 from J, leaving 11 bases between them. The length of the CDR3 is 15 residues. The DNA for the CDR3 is TGTGCTAGTGGTTTGGTACCGACAGCGAGAAACACCATATATTTT. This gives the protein CASGLVPTARNTIYF.

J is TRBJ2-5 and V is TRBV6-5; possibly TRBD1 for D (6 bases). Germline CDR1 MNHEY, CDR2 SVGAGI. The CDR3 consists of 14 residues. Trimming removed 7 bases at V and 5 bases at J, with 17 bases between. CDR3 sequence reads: CASTEPGVLETQYF. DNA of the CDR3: TGTGCCAGCACCGAGCCAGGGGTATTGGAGACCCAGTACTTC.

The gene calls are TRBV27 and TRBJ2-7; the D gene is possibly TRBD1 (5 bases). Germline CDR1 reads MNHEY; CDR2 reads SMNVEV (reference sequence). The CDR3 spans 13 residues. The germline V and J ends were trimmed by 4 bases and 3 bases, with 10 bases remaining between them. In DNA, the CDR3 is TGTGCCAGCAGTTCGACAGCTTACTACGAGCAGTACTTC. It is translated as CASSSTAYYEQYF.

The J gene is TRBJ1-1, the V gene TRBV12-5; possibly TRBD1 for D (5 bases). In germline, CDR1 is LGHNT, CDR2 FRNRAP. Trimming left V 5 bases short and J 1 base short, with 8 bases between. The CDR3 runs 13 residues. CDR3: CASGPGQNTEAFF. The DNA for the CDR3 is TGTGCTAGTGGTCCTGGACAGAACACTGAAGCTTTCTTT.

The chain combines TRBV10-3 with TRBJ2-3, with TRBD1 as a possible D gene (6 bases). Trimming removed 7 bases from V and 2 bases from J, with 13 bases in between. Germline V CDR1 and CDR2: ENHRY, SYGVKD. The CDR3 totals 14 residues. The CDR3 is CAIMDRIFTDTQYF. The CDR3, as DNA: TGTGCCATCATGGACAGAATCTTCACAGATACGCAGTATTTT.

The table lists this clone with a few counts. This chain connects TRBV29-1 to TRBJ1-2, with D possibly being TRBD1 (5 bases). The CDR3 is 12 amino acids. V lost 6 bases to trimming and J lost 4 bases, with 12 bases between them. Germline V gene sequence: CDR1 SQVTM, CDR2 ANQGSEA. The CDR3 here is CSVTGEVYGYTF. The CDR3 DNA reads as TGCAGCGTCACGGGGGAGGTCTATGGCTACACCTTC.

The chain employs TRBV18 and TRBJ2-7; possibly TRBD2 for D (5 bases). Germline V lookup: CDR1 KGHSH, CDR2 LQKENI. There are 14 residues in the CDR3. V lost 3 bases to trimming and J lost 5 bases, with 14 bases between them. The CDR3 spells CASSPGRNGDEQYF. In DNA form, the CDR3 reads TGTGCCAGCTCACCTGGCAGGAACGGGGACGAGCAGTACTTC.

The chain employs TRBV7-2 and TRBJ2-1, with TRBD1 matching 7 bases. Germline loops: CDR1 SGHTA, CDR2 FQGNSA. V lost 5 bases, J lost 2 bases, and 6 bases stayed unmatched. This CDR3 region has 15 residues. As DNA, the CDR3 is TGTGCCAGCAGCCTCTATCAGGGGGCCTACAATGAGCAGTTCTTC. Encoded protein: CASSLYQGAYNEQFF.

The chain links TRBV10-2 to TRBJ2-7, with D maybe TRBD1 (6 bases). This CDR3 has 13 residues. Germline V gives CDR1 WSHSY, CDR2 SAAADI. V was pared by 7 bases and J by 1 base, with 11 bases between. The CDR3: CASNRDTSYEQYF. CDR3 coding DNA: TGCGCCAGCAACCGGGACACATCCTACGAGCAGTACTTC.

DNA for the CDR3: TGTGCCTGGAGCACCAGGGACAGGGCCGGACAGCCCCAGCATTTT. This codes for CAWSTRDRAGQPQHF. V and J are TRBV30 and TRBJ1-5, with 9 bases lining up with TRBD1. The V gene's germline CDR1 is GTSNPN and CDR2 SVGIG (reference sequence). The CDR3 sequence is 15 residues long. V shed 3 bases, J shed 7 bases, and the junction held 10 bases outside the gene matches.

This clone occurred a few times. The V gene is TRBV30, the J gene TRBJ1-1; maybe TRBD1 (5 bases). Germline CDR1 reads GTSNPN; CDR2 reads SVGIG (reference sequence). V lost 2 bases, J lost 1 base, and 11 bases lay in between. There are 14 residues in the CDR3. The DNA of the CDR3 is TGTGCCTGGAGTATGGACACCCAGAACACTGAAGCTTTCTTT. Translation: CAWSMDTQNTEAFF.

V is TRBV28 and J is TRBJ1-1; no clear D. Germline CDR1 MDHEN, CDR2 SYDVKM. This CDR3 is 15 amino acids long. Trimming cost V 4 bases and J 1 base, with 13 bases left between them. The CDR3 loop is CASSYWATQNTEAFF. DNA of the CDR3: TGTGCCAGCAGTTACTGGGCCACTCAGAACACTGAAGCTTTCTTT.